This entry concerns a single T cell receptor beta chain. This specimen comes from a study of blood T cell repertoires in COVID-19. Study-wide context: The analysed material was cDNA or gDNA that came from T cells, B-cell-depleted T cells, or PBMCs.

The CDR3 runs 14 residues. Germline CDR1 and CDR2: SGHTS and YDEGEE. The trim removed 5 bases at V and 6 bases at J, leaving 4 bases unmatched. Methods used by the authors: Amplification with reference gene primers provided the estimates of nucleated cell counts. Sequencing was performed with immunoSEQ multiplex PCR; in TCRdb, only in-frame clones are kept and a portion is missing. The DNA gave D and trimming, while V, J and clone size come from that table. The sample lists approximately 150,000 clones, about 83% occurring once. This TCR was sampled from a woman aged 50 to 65 with active or convalescent COVID-19. The V gene is TRBV5-8, the J gene TRBJ1-6; 8 positions match TRBD1. The sequenced sample consisted of peripheral blood. The CDR3 here is CASRRDRGNSPLHF. Here the CDR3 DNA reads TGTGCCAGCAGACGAGACAGGGGTAATTCACCCCTCCACTTT.